This TCR beta chain derives from a study of blood T cell repertoires in COVID-19. Study-wide background: PBMCs, B-cell-depleted T cells, or T cells were the source of the cDNA or gDNA that made up the material.

V dropped 4 bases and J dropped 2; count of bases not matched to a gene: 6. This CDR3 has 15 amino acids. Germline assignment: CDR1 SGHRS and CDR2 YFSETQ. The data were produced by immunoSEQ multiplex PCR, yet TCRdb's version contains in-frame clones alone and is incomplete. The sample yields more than 200,000 clones, about 88% seen once. V is TRBV5-1 and J is TRBJ1-1; 9 bases line up with TRBD1. Sequenced: peripheral blood. This sequence was found in a man younger than 40 with active or convalescent COVID-19. The CDR3 coding sequence is TGCGCCAGCAGCCCTCGGACAGGGGCAAACACTGAAGCTTTCTTT. It yields the protein CASSPRTGANTEAFF. Based on the CDR3 plus reference TRBV5-1 and TRBJ1-1, the full variable domain is KAGVTQTPRYLIKTRGQQVTLSCSPISGHRSVSWYQQTPGQGLQFLFEYFSETQRNKGNFPGRFSGRQFSNSRSEMNVSTLELGDSALYLCASSPRTGANTEAFFGQGTRLTVV.